The next 2 T cell receptor beta chains were all read from a single sample in a study of blood T cell repertoires in COVID-19 (TCRdb year 2020). The method was the immunoSEQ multiplex PCR assay. In its TCRdb copy, this immuneACCESS table keeps in-frame sequences only and misses some clones. Where compared with another copy, unresolved V genes explain less than half of these, and the others have no known cause. This sample is represented by about 160,000 clones; about 80% of them were singletons. Of the sample, roughly 2% falls within the top ten clones. Sequences were obtained from peripheral blood. The receptors here all came from a man between 70 and 80 years old with acute or convalescent COVID-19.

This sequence joins TRBV28 and TRBJ2-7, with 12 nucleotides matching TRBD1. V lost 6 bases and J lost 6; bases outside the gene matches: 6. The CDR3 length is 14 residues. In germline, CDR1 is MDHEN, CDR2 SYDVKM. This chain's CDR3 is CASRNRDRGREQYF. CDR3 sequence (DNA): TGTGCCAGCAGAAACCGGGACAGGGGGCGCGAGCAGTACTTC.

V and J are TRBV5-1 and TRBJ2-7; 11 bases are shared with TRBD1. The CDR3 spans 14 residues. The germline CDR1 and CDR2 sequences are SGHRS and YFSETQ. The J segment lost 3 bases and the V segment lost 4 bases, leaving 3 bases of the junction unmatched. The CDR3 nucleotides read TGCGCCAGCAGCGGCGGGACAGGGGGCTACGAGCAGTACTTC. The encoded protein is CASSGGTGGYEQYF.